This T cell receptor beta chain was recovered during a study of regulatory T cells in long-lasting Graves disease. Germline CDR1 is SQVTM and CDR2 is ANQGSEA. Trimming removed 7 bases from V and 5 bases from J; junction bases left unmatched: 6. This CDR3 spans 12 amino acids. There are a few counts of this clonotype. Its antigen is currently unknown. Libraries of TCR beta came from iRepertoire HTBI primers plus Arm-PCR of CDR3 regions. As handled by the study authors: Sequenced samples collectively carried under 75 TRBV and 14 TRBJ segments. TCRdb re-called the multiplex PCR reads with MiXCR, one entry per CDR3 protein. TCRdb's processing, not the study's, gives the V and J calls here. Of 700,000 or so distinct CDR3 sequences in the sample, 25% to 30% are singletons; the top ten hold about two fifths. Findings and limits, study-wide: Compared with new cases, persistent Graves' patients showed reduced TCR diversity. TRBV28 was favored in persistent disease, as were TRBJ1-2 and TRBJ2-5.

The time point: persistent/refractory GD, antithyroid drugs over 5 years with positive TRAb. PBMC-extracted RNA yielded the TCR library. The sample in question was peripheral blood mononuclear cells (PBMCs), obtained when the disease was refractory, from a patient treated with antithyroid drugs. The chain couples TRBV29-1 to TRBJ2-5, with TRBD1 matching over 8 bases. This sequence originates from a female donor with Graves disease. Here the CDR3 reads CSAQTGVETQYF. DNA for the CDR3: TGCAGCGCTCAGACAGGGGTGGAGACCCAGTACTTC.